These 21 T cell receptor beta chains were sequenced from one sample in a study of cytomegalovirus exposure and HLA in healthy donors. 13 Jbeta primers and 60 Vbeta primers were used for the PCR. Sequencing was performed with immunoSEQ multiplex PCR; in TCRdb, only in-frame clones are kept and a portion is missing. The profile covers approximately 89,000 clones, with roughly four fifths appearing a single time and roughly 3.6% taken by the ten largest. What was sequenced was PBMCs. The source of these receptors is a man aged 25 to 40 in good health and CMV-seronegative.

The rearrangement joins TRBV2 to TRBJ2-7; TRBD2 aligns across 7 bases. The junction had 6 bases not matched to a gene; V was cut back by 7 bases and J by 0 bases. Germline values: CDR1 SNHLY, CDR2 FYNNEI. This CDR3 spans 14 amino acids. For the CDR3, the DNA is TGTGCCAGCAACCGCCGGGACTACTCCTACGAGCAGTACTTC. Its protein product is CASNRRDYSYEQYF.

The CDR3 sequence: CASSEFGTGENQFF. As DNA, the CDR3 is TGTGCCAGCAGTGAATTCGGGACAGGGGAGAATCAGTTCTTC. V is TRBV6-5 and J is TRBJ2-1, with 10 positions matching TRBD1. Germline V gene data show CDR1 as MNHEY and CDR2 as SVGAGI. The junction had 11 bases not matched to a gene; V was cut back by 5 bases and J by 13 bases. The CDR3 is 14 residues long.

This chain connects TRBV13 to TRBJ1-5, with TRBD1 identical over 9 bases. This CDR3 has 17 amino acids. J gave up 6 bases and V 0 bases, and 9 bases lay outside the gene matches. CDR1 PRHDT and CDR2 FYEKMQ come from the germline V gene (reference sequence). The CDR3 nucleotides are TGTGCCAGCAGCTTAGGCCAGGGACAGGGACTTGGTCAGCCCCAGCATTTT. Its protein product is CASSLGQGQGLGQPQHF.

V and J are TRBV15 and TRBJ1-5; D gene ambiguous. The V end was cut by 3 bases, the J end by 3 bases, with 6 bases between. CDR1 LNHNV and CDR2 YYDKDF come from the germline V gene (reference sequence). This CDR3 region has 13 residues. The CDR3 region has the DNA TGTGCCACCAGCAGGGGAGACAATCAGCCCCAGCATTTT. Translating it yields CATSRGDNQPQHF.

Details on this clone: Other nucleotide sequences in the sample specify the same CDR3. The chain is built from TRBV5-4 and TRBJ2-3, with 8 bases identical to TRBD1. CDR3 length: 14 residues. V trimming: 1 base; J trimming: 3 bases; junction bases outside the gene matches: 1. Germline assignment: CDR1 SGHNT and CDR2 YYREEE (reference sequence). CDR3 region: CASSLQGATDTQYF. In DNA, the CDR3 is TGTGCCAGCAGCTTGCAGGGGGCTACAGATACGCAGTATTTT.

The chain carries TRBV27 and TRBJ1-1; 9 nucleotides match TRBD1. Unmatched junction bases numbered 7, after V lost 5 bases and J lost 3 bases. The CDR3 has 15 residues. CDR1 and CDR2 (germline): MNHEY, SMNVEV (reference sequence). This CDR3 is CASSPWDRVYTEAFF. DNA for the CDR3: TGTGCCAGCAGTCCATGGGACAGGGTTTACACTGAAGCTTTCTTT.

This clone has more than one count but fewer than ten. The rearrangement uses TRBV28 and TRBJ2-1, with TRBD2 matching over 13 bases. CDR1 is MDHEN, CDR2 SYDVKM, per germline. The trim removed 6 bases at V and 7 bases at J, leaving 9 bases unmatched. The CDR3 is made up of 16 amino acids. Here the CDR3 reads CASRIAGTSGNNEQFF. In nucleotides, the CDR3 is TGTGCCAGCAGAATTGCCGGGACTAGCGGGAATAATGAGCAGTTCTTC.

The chain joins TRBV18 to TRBJ1-1; 8 nucleotides align to TRBD1. CDR3 length equals 15 residues. J lost 1 base, V lost 3 bases, and 4 bases had no gene match. Germline V gene data show CDR1 as KGHSH and CDR2 as LQKENI. This CDR3 is CASSPLTGGNTEAFF. CDR3 DNA sequence: TGTGCCAGCTCACCCCTCACAGGGGGGAACACTGAAGCTTTCTTT.

This sequence joins TRBV28 and TRBJ2-5; D gene uncertain. With 3 bases removed from V and 3 bases from J, the gap between germline ends came to 8 bases. Germline CDR1 reads MDHEN; CDR2 reads SYDVKM. The CDR3 length is 13 residues. CDR3 loop: CASSFTQKETQYF. The CDR3 DNA follows: TGTGCCAGCAGTTTCACCCAGAAAGAGACCCAGTACTTC.

This clone has a single count. The gene calls are TRBV28 and TRBJ2-5; 8 nucleotides match TRBD1. V gave up 4 bases and J gave up 3 bases; unmatched junction bases: 7. CDR1 and CDR2 (germline): MDHEN, SYDVKM. This CDR3 contains 15 residues. CDR3 bases: TGTGCCAGCAGTTCCCTGACAGGGGACAAAGAGACCCAGTACTTC. The encoded protein is CASSSLTGDKETQYF. The full variable domain, its missing parts supplied by reference TRBV28 and TRBJ2-5, is DVKVTQSSRYLVKRTGEKVFLECVQDMDHENMFWYRQDPGLGLRLIYFSYDVKMKEKGDIPEGYSVSREKKERFSLILESASTNQTSMYLCASSSLTGDKETQYFGPGTRLLVL.

This clone was seen a few times. The rearrangement links TRBV29-1 to TRBJ2-5; TRBD1 might be the D (5 bases). This CDR3 has 13 amino acids. V was cut by 6 bases and J by 1 base, with 12 bases left in between. Germline CDR1 reads SQVTM; CDR2 reads ANQGSEA. As DNA, the CDR3 is TGCAGCGTCCGGTTGACAGTCCAAGAGACCCAGTACTTC. Its translation: CSVRLTVQETQYF.

This rearrangement joins TRBV19 to TRBJ1-5, with TRBD1 identical over 8 bases. CDR1 and CDR2 from the germline V gene are LNHDA and SQIVND (reference sequence). V trimming: 0 bases; J trimming: 6 bases; junction bases outside the gene matches: 4. CDR3 length: 15 residues. The CDR3 is CASSIEHRGSQPQHF. Here the CDR3 DNA reads TGTGCCAGTAGTATAGAACACAGGGGGAGTCAGCCCCAGCATTTT.

The chain combines TRBV13 with TRBJ2-1, with D maybe TRBD1 (6 bases). Trimming shortened V by 4 bases and J by 9 bases, and 13 bases separated the two germline ends. The CDR3 has 13 amino acids. The V gene's germline CDR1 is PRHDT and CDR2 FYEKMQ (reference sequence). CDR3 DNA sequence: TGTGCCAGCAGCTGGGTCGACAGGTTTGAGCAGTTCTTC. This sequence encodes CASSWVDRFEQFF. The full variable domain, in which reference TRBV13 and TRBJ2-1 provide the parts outside the CDR3, is AAGVIQSPRHLIKEKRETATLKCYPIPRHDTVYWYQQGPGQDPQFLISFYEKMQSDKGSIPDRFSAQQFSDYHSELNMSSLELGDSALYFCASSWVDRFEQFFGPGTRLTVL.

V and J are TRBV5-1 and TRBJ2-3; 11 nucleotides align to TRBD2. V shed 5 bases, J shed 4 bases, and the junction held 0 bases outside the gene matches. The CDR3 loop spans 13 amino acids. Germline values: CDR1 SGHRS, CDR2 YFSETQ. The CDR3 sequence is CASRLAGADTQYF. In DNA, the CDR3 is TGCGCCAGCAGACTAGCGGGAGCAGATACGCAGTATTTT.

The chain employs TRBV23-1 and TRBJ1-5; the D gene is possibly TRBD1 (6 bases). TRBV23-1 is filed as an ORF, its function uncertain. There are 12 residues in the CDR3. V lost 8 bases and J lost 3, with 8 bases in between. The CDR3 spells CASPGDNQPQHF. The CDR3 DNA reads as TGCGCCAGCCCAGGGGACAATCAGCCCCAGCATTTT.

The rearrangement uses TRBV6-1 and TRBJ2-7; 13 bases fit TRBD2. Germline V gives CDR1 MNHNS, CDR2 SASEGT. The CDR3 runs to 15 residues. Trimming removed 6 bases from V and 5 bases from J; junction bases left unmatched: 7. CDR3 coding DNA: TGTGCCAGCAGCGAAACTAGCGGGGGGGCCAACGAGCAGTACTTC. This codes for CASSETSGGANEQYF.

CDR3 in amino acids: CASSNQGVINSPLHF. CDR3 DNA sequence: TGTGCCAGCAGCAACCAGGGGGTTATCAATTCACCCCTCCACTTT. The chain is built from TRBV27 and TRBJ1-6, with TRBD1 matching 7 bases. The CDR3 contains 15 residues. With 6 bases clipped from V and 7 bases from J, the junction kept 9 bases outside the gene matches. The germline CDR1 and CDR2 sequences are MNHEY and SMNVEV (reference sequence).

The chain links TRBV6-4 to TRBJ2-3; the match to TRBD2 covers 10 bases. Trimming cost V 0 bases and J 4 bases; bases outside gene matches: 1. Per the germline V gene, CDR1 is MRHNA and CDR2 is SNTAGT. The CDR3 has 15 residues. The chain's CDR3 is CASSDSSGGADTQYF. Here the CDR3 DNA reads TGTGCCAGCAGTGACTCGAGCGGGGGGGCAGATACGCAGTATTTT.

The V call is TRBV5-4, the J call TRBJ1-2; the match to TRBD1 covers 11 bases. Per germline, CDR1 SGHNT and CDR2 YYREEE (reference sequence). The CDR3 contains 14 residues. Trimming took 0 bases from V and 7 from J; bases not matched to a gene: 2. The CDR3 DNA is TGTGCCAGCAGCTTGGCCGGGACAGGGGGTGGCTACACCTTC. Translated, it gives CASSLAGTGGGYTF.

V is TRBV5-4 and J is TRBJ1-1, with TRBD1 matching over 8 bases. The CDR3 consists of 14 residues. The trim removed 4 bases at V and 1 base at J, leaving 3 bases unmatched. The V gene's germline CDR1 is SGHNT and CDR2 YYREEE (reference sequence). The CDR3 sequence is CASSQGTGNTEAFF. The CDR3 nucleotides read TGTGCCAGCAGCCAGGGGACAGGGAACACTGAAGCTTTCTTT.

The chain is built from TRBV14 and TRBJ2-7, with D maybe TRBD2 (6 bases). The CDR3 is 15 residues long. Germline V lookup: CDR1 SGHDN, CDR2 FVKESK. Between the trimmed V and J ends, which lost 1 base and 3 bases, there was a span of 13 bases. DNA for the CDR3: TGTGCCAGCAGCCAAGGTCGCCGGGGGAGCTACGAGCAGTACTTC. Protein product: CASSQGRRGSYEQYF.